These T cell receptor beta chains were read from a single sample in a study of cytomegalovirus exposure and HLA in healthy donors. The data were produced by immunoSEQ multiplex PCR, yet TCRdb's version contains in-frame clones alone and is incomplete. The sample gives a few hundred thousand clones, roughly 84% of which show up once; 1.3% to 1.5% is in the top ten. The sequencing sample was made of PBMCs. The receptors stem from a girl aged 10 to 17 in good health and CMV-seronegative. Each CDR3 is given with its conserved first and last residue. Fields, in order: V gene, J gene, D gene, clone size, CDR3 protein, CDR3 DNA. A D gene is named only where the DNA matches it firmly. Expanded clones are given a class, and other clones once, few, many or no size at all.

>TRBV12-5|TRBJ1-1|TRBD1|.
CASGKGQGATEAFF
TGTGCTAGTGGTAAGGGACAGGGGGCGACTGAAGCTTTCTTT
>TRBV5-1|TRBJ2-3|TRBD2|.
CASVAGGSTDTQYF
TGCGCCAGCGTAGCGGGGGGAAGCACAGATACGCAGTATTTT
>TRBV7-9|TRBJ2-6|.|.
CASSFSVLTF
TGTGCCAGCAGCTTTAGTGTCCTGACTTTC
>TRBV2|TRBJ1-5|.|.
CASSSSWSRGNQPQHF
TGTGCCAGCAGTTCCTCCTGGTCCAGGGGTAATCAGCCCCAGCATTTT
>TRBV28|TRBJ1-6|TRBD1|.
CASSLATGSNSPLHF
TGTGCCAGCAGTTTGGCGACAGGGTCAAATTCACCCCTCCACTTT
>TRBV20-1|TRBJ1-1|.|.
CSAREDIEAFF
TGCAGTGCTAGAGAGGACATTGAAGCTTTCTTT
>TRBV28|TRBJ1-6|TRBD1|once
CASSENRGSGMNSPLHF
TGTGCCAGCAGTGAAAACAGGGGCTCGGGAATGAATTCACCCCTCCACTTT
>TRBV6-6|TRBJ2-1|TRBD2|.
CASRDGGLIINEQFF
TGTGCCAGCAGAGACGGGGGACTAATCATCAATGAGCAGTTCTTC
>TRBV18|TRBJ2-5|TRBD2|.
CASSPRISGRAETQYF
TGTGCCAGCTCACCAAGGATCAGCGGGAGGGCGGAGACCCAGTACTTC
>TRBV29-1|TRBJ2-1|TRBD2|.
CSVVPGLAYEQFF
TGCAGCGTTGTACCGGGACTAGCCTATGAGCAGTTCTTC
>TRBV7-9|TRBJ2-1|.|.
CASSLGTWYEQFF
TGTGCCAGCAGCTTAGGGACTTGGTATGAGCAGTTCTTC
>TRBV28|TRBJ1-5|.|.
CASSLSGYHQPQHF
TGTGCCAGCAGTTTATCGGGGTACCATCAGCCCCAGCATTTT
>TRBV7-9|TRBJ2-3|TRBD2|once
CASSVSGVGGFF
TGTGCCAGCAGCGTCAGCGGGGTCGGGGGTTTTTTT
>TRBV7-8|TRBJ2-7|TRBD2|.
CASGWSGGISEQYF
TGTGCCAGCGGTTGGAGCGGGGGAATCAGCGAGCAGTACTTC
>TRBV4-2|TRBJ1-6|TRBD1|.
CASSQGPAGTGGYNSPLHF
TGTGCCAGCAGCCAAGGACCGGCTGGGACAGGGGGCTATAATTCCCCCCTCCACTTT
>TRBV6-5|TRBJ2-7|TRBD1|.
CASSTGTGKSYEQYF
TGTGCCAGCAGTACGGGGACAGGGAAAAGCTACGAGCAGTACTTC
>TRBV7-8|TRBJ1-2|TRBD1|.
CASSIDWTGVSYGYTF
TGTGCCAGCAGCATTGACTGGACAGGGGTTAGCTATGGCTACACCTTC
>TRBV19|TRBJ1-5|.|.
CASSIVGSLNQPQHF
TGTGCCAGTAGTATAGTGGGCAGCCTCAATCAGCCCCAGCATTTT
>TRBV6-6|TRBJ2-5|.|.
CASSYSPKETQYF
TGTGCCAGCAGTTACTCCCCTAAAGAGACCCAGTACTTC
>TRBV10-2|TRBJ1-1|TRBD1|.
CASGENRGNTEAFF
TGCGCCAGCGGGGAGAACAGGGGAAACACTGAAGCTTTCTTT
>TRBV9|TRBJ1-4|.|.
CASSEQGATNEKLFF
TGTGCCAGCAGCGAACAAGGAGCAACTAATGAAAAACTGTTTTTT
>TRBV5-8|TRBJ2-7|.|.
CASSLVAATYEQYF
TGTGCCAGCAGCTTGGTTGCGGCAACCTACGAGCAGTACTTC
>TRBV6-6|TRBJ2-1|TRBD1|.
CASRDRGPSSYNEQFF
TGTGCCAGCAGGGACAGGGGGCCAAGCTCCTACAATGAGCAGTTCTTC
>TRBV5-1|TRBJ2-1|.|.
CASSLLGTSPLRNNEQFF
TGCGCCAGCAGCTTGTTGGGGACAAGCCCTCTACGGAACAATGAGCAGTTCTTC